The present T cell receptor (beta chain) was sequenced within a study of shared clonotypes between healthy human individuals. The repertoire was sequenced with immunoSEQ multiplex PCR; TCRdb's copy has only in-frame clones and lacks some. Of hundreds of thousands of clones in the sample, 90% to 96% are singletons; the top ten hold about 0.054%. Specimen: naive CD4+ T cells sorted from blood. The subset: CD45RA+ positively selected. This clonotype was sampled from a woman between 25 and 40 years old in good health.

This CDR3 is CSVGADASYEQYF. The CDR3 DNA reads TGCAGCGTCGGCGCGGACGCCTCCTACGAGCAGTACTTC. The chain couples TRBV29-1 to TRBJ2-5; D ambiguous. The J call is uncertain, as TRBJ2-7 better fits the DNA end. Germline V gives CDR1 SQVTM, CDR2 ANQGSEA. The CDR3 has 13 amino acids.